This T cell receptor (beta chain) was recovered during a study of neurological immune-mediated disorders. The sorted libraries involved the use of around 1 million CD4+ or CD8+ T cells. The V end lost 0 bases, the J end lost 3 bases, and 13 bases lay between the germline ends. The CDR3 sequence is 16 residues long. With 10-nucleotide random UMIs, 5'RACE was used to make the cDNA. Every sequencing run generated over 170 million TCR-beta sequences from 15-18 subjects. In TCRdb, the 5' RACE reads were re-called with MiXCR into one record per CDR3 protein. Of around 41,000 distinct CDR3 sequences in the sample, around 13% are singletons; the top ten hold 3% to 4.5%.

This rearrangement joins TRBV12-3 or TRBV12-4 to TRBJ2-3; TRBD2 is a possible D gene (6 bases). Sequenced material: CD4+ T cells from blood. The TCR was taken from a woman aged 55-69 years with HTLV-1-associated myelopathy (HAM/TSP). The CDR3 bases are TGTGCCAGCAGTTTAGCGGATAGCGGCGTTACAGATACGCAGTATTTT. Amino acids: CASSLADSGVTDTQYF.